This T cell receptor beta chain was observed in a study of blood T cell repertoires in COVID-19. Background on the study: PBMCs, B-cell-depleted T cells, or T cells provided the cDNA or gDNA that made up the material.

Per the original methods: Estimation of nucleated cell counts relied on the amplification of reference gene primers. TCRdb's copy holds only in-frame clones and misses some; the assay was immunoSEQ multiplex PCR. V, J and clone size reflect that table, while D and trimming were determined from the DNA. The repertoire includes roughly 190,000 clones, around 86% of them detected once, and 2.5% to 4% sits in the top ten. The clonotype comes from a man in his 70s with acute or convalescent COVID-19. The sequenced sample was peripheral blood.

This chain's CDR3 is CASSQTGVSTGELFF. CDR3 sequence (DNA): TGTGCCAGCAGCCAGACAGGGGTTAGCACCGGGGAGCTGTTTTTT. V usage is TRBV3-1 (or the pseudogene TRBV3-2) and J usage is TRBJ2-2; 8 nucleotides line up with TRBD1. The germline gives CDR1 LGHDT, CDR2 YNNKEL (reference sequence). The CDR3 extends over 15 amino acids. Trimming at V came to 3 bases and at J to 4 bases, leaving 4 bases not matched to a gene.